This T cell receptor (beta chain) is drawn from a study of T cell changes during pregnancy in multiple sclerosis. Method: immunoSEQ multiplex PCR; TCRdb's copy keeps in-frame clones and lacks some. The data contain about 110,000 clones, 92% of them singletons. Germline V gene lookup returns CDR1 SGHAT and CDR2 FQDESV (reference sequence). V was pared by 4 bases and J by 3 bases, with 0 bases of the junction left unmatched. This CDR3 spans 13 amino acids. The specimen comprised peripheral blood, sampled in the third trimester of pregnancy. The sequence derives from a female donor in good health, enrolled as a control in a pregnancy study. The chain couples TRBV11-1 to TRBJ2-7; TRBD2 matches at 10 bases. This CDR3 reads CASSSSGGYEQYF. DNA for the CDR3: TGTGCCAGCAGCTCTAGCGGGGGCTACGAGCAGTACTTC.